Listed here is a single T cell receptor (beta chain). Only in-frame clones appear in the TCRdb table, and some are missing; sequencing was by immunoSEQ multiplex PCR. The sample consists of approximately 150,000 clones, around four fifths of them appearing once. These data come from a study of blood T cell repertoires in COVID-19. This receptor was identified in a middle-aged woman who had recovered from COVID-19. Sample: PBMCs or T cells enriched from blood (not recorded which).

CDR3 nucleotide sequence: TGTGCCTGGAGCCGGGGACAGGGCTATGGCTACACCTTC. Protein product: CAWSRGQGYGYTF. This chain joins TRBV30 and TRBJ1-2; TRBD1 aligns across 9 bases. The CDR3 is 13 residues long. Germline V CDR1 and CDR2: GTSNPN, SVGIG (reference sequence). V was pared by 3 bases and J by 4 bases, with 3 bases of the junction left unmatched.